This T cell receptor (beta chain) came from a study of T cell clusters in autoimmune cytopenias. TRB amplification used around 270 ng of peripheral blood genomic DNA. This CDR3 spans 16 amino acids. The germline V gene encodes CDR1 LGHNA and CDR2 YSLEER. TRB was amplified by touch-down multiplex PCR, primer pools A and B combined. TCRdb reprocessed the multiplex PCR reads, with one entry per CDR3 protein and no DNA. This sample contains thousands of distinct CDR3 sequences. The chain links TRBV4-3 to TRBJ1-1; TCRdb names TRBD1, which stays unverified in the absence of DNA. The sequencing input was peripheral blood. This clonotype originated in a human donor with an autoimmune cytopenia or autoimmune hepatitis (not recorded which). This CDR3 is CASSQEGITGRTEAFF.